This TCR beta chain derives from a study of T cell responses to AZD1222 COVID-19 vaccine. The CDR3 has 15 residues. Looked up from germline, CDR1 is MNHEY and CDR2 is SMNVEV (reference sequence). V shed 3 bases and J shed 2 bases, with 11 bases lying between them. Notes on this clone: What it recognizes is unknown.

Regarding the study as a whole: Vaccine-related CD4 TCRs covered spike, predominating at 160-218 and 743-854. Spike-specific TCRs gained breadth and depth after people received two AZD1222 doses. Donors, mostly white British, included more females; clonal diversity was possibly underestimated.

Sequencing used immunoSEQ multiplex PCR; TCRdb keeps in-frame clones, though not all of them. The table includes under 110,000 clones, 80% to 90% detected once. This receptor was taken from an adult who received the AZD1222 COVID-19 vaccine. The sequencing here drew on peripheral blood, taken 28 days after the second AZD1222 dose. V is TRBV27 and J is TRBJ1-5, with D maybe TRBD1 (6 bases). This CDR3 is CASSFAGVGNQPQHF. The CDR3 region has the DNA TGTGCCAGCAGTTTCGCAGGGGTAGGCAATCAGCCCCAGCATTTT.